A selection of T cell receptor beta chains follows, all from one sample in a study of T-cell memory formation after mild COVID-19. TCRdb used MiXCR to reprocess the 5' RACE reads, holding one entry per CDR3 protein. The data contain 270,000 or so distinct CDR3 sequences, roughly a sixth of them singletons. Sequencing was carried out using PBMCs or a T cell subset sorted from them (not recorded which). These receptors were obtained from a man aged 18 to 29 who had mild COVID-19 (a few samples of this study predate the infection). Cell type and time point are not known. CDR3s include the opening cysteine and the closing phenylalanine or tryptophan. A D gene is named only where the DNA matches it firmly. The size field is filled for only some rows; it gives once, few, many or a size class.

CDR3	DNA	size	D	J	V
CASSQEAFSSGNTIYF	TGTGCCAGCAGCCAAGAAGCGTTTTCGTCTGGAAACACCATATATTTT	few	.	TRBJ1-3	TRBV14
CASSSGQGIADTQYF	TGTGCCAGCAGTTCTGGACAGGGGATCGCAGATACGCAGTATTTT	many	TRBD1	TRBJ2-3	TRBV12-3/TRBV12-4
CASSPSGGGGTDTQYF	TGTGCCAGCAGTCCCTCTGGGGGCGGGGGCACAGATACGCAGTATTTT	.	.	TRBJ2-3	TRBV6-5
CSAPPLGQGAYEQYF	TGCAGTGCCCCCCCGTTAGGGCAGGGAGCCTACGAGCAGTACTTC	few	.	TRBJ2-7	TRBV20-1
CASSFDGEKLFF	TGCGCCAGCAGCTTCGATGGTGAAAAACTGTTTTTT	few	.	TRBJ1-4	TRBV5-1
CASSSGTANNEQFF	TGTGCCAGCAGCTCCGGGACCGCCAACAATGAGCAGTTCTTC	few	.	TRBJ2-1	TRBV11-3
CSVEGGTYYYGYTF	TGCAGCGTTGAGGGGGGGACATACTACTATGGCTACACCTTC	.	.	TRBJ1-2	TRBV29-1
CSVMRLDTEAFF	TGCAGCGTGATGCGTCTGGACACTGAAGCTTTCTTT	few	.	TRBJ1-1	TRBV29-1
CASSPTGVSNQPQHF	TGTGCCAGCTCACCTACAGGAGTCAGCAATCAGCCCCAGCATTTT	few	.	TRBJ1-5	TRBV18
CASSSQGENEQFF	TGTGCCAGCAGTTCCCAGGGAGAGAATGAGCAGTTCTTC	.	.	TRBJ2-1	TRBV6-2/TRBV6-3
CASSDDPGGDKNIQYF	TGTGCCAGCAGTGACGACCCAGGGGGCGATAAAAACATTCAGTACTTC	few	TRBD1	TRBJ2-4	TRBV6-4
CASSSGQGGQPQHF	TGTGCCAGCAGCTCGGGACAGGGTGGTCAGCCCCAGCATTTT	many	TRBD1	TRBJ1-5	TRBV7-2
CSARRNAWPQPQHF	TGCAGTGCTAGGAGGAACGCATGGCCTCAGCCCCAGCATTTT	few	.	TRBJ1-5	TRBV20-1
CASSLSGFTGELFF	TGTGCCAGCAGCTTATCTGGGTTCACCGGGGAGCTGTTTTTT	few	.	TRBJ2-2	TRBV5-4
CASSYSPTLAKNIQYF	TGTGCCAGCAGTTATTCTCCAACCTTAGCCAAAAACATTCAGTACTTC	few	.	TRBJ2-4	TRBV6-5
CASSRWVSAQETQYF	TGTGCCAGCAGCCGATGGGTTAGCGCGCAAGAGACCCAGTACTTC	.	.	TRBJ2-5	TRBV28
CASSIGLAGIRSSYNEQFF	TGTGCCAGCAGCATCGGACTAGCGGGGATTAGGAGCTCCTACAATGAGCAGTTCTTC	.	TRBD2	TRBJ2-1	TRBV7-9
CASTTWANGAGELFF	TGTGCCAGTACTACCTGGGCAAATGGAGCCGGGGAGCTGTTTTTT	few	.	TRBJ2-2	TRBV28
CASSRDRDGTEAFF	TGTGCCAGCTCACGGGACAGGGATGGCACTGAAGCTTTCTTT	few	TRBD1	TRBJ1-1	TRBV18
CASSPGVGTEAFF	TGTGCCAGCAGCCCCGGGGTTGGGACTGAAGCTTTCTTT	.	.	TRBJ1-1	TRBV5-5
CSARQGRVNIQYF	TGCAGTGCTAGACAGGGGCGCGTGAACATTCAGTACTTC	.	.	TRBJ2-4	TRBV20-1
CASSAIGDTQYF	TGTGCCAGCAGCGCTATCGGAGATACGCAGTATTTT	.	.	TRBJ2-3	TRBV6-2/TRBV6-3
CASSLGPGSQPQHF	TGTGCCAGCAGCCTAGGTCCCGGTAGTCAGCCCCAGCATTTT	.	.	TRBJ1-5	TRBV6-5
CASSYRQGGQPQHF	TGCGCCAGCAGCTACCGACAGGGTGGTCAGCCCCAGCATTTT	many	TRBD1	TRBJ1-5	TRBV4-3
CASSLDISGQGGNTIYF	TGCGCCAGCAGCCTGGATATAAGCGGACAGGGTGGAAACACCATATATTTT	many	TRBD1	TRBJ1-3	TRBV4-3
CASSGVGQGNTEAFF	TGTGCCAGCAGCGGGGTAGGTCAGGGGAACACTGAAGCTTTCTTT	.	.	TRBJ1-1	TRBV3-1
CATSDLRGSEAFF	TGTGCCACCAGTGATTTACGGGGGTCTGAAGCTTTCTTT	.	.	TRBJ1-1	TRBV24-1
CASTGTRETQYF	TGTGCCAGTACCGGGACGCGCGAGACCCAGTACTTC	.	.	TRBJ2-5	TRBV12-3/TRBV12-4
CASSRTLLREQYF	TGTGCCAGCAGTAGGACACTATTACGCGAGCAGTACTTC	few	.	TRBJ2-7	TRBV2
CASSQTHGGHTDTQYF	TGCGCCAGCAGCCAGACACACGGAGGTCACACAGATACGCAGTATTTT	few	.	TRBJ2-3	TRBV4-3
CASSLRWSTDTQYF	TGTGCCAGCAGCCTCAGGTGGAGCACAGATACGCAGTATTTT	.	.	TRBJ2-3	TRBV2
CASSQVWDSSYEQYF	TGCGCCAGCAGCCAAGTGTGGGACAGCTCCTACGAGCAGTACTTC	few	TRBD1	TRBJ2-7	TRBV4-1
CAILAPDTQYF	TGTGCCATTCTAGCTCCAGATACGCAGTATTTT	.	.	TRBJ2-3	TRBV6-6
CASSFPGLTGTEAFF	TGTGCCAGCAGCTTCCCAGGGTTGACGGGTACTGAAGCTTTCTTT	.	.	TRBJ1-1	TRBV13
CASSQDRHPRWPQHF	TGCGCCAGCAGCCAAGATCGACACCCGAGGTGGCCCCAGCATTTT	.	.	TRBJ1-5	TRBV4-3
CASSRRSSGGTDETQYF	TGCGCCAGCAGCAGACGCTCTAGCGGGGGGACGGATGAGACCCAGTACTTC	few	TRBD2	TRBJ2-5	TRBV5-1
CASSKGITQGAQETQYF	TGTGCCAGCAGCAAAGGAATTACACAGGGGGCCCAAGAGACCCAGTACTTC	few	.	TRBJ2-5	TRBV21-1
CASSPDRVNSPLHF	TGCGCCAGCAGCCCGGACAGGGTTAATTCACCCCTCCACTTT	few	TRBD1	TRBJ1-6	TRBV5-1
CASRSGTGGYEQYF	TGTGCCAGCAGGTCCGGGACAGGGGGCTACGAGCAGTACTTC	.	TRBD1	TRBJ2-7	TRBV5-5
CASSPLAGGTYNEQFF	TGCGCCAGCAGCCCCTTAGCGGGGGGTACGTACAATGAGCAGTTCTTC	few	TRBD2	TRBJ2-1	TRBV5-1
CASSPRRSGTEAFF	TGTGCCAGCAGCCCCCGAAGGTCCGGCACTGAAGCTTTCTTT	few	.	TRBJ1-1	TRBV14
CASSPQGQETQYF	TGCGCCAGCAGCCCACAGGGGCAAGAGACCCAGTACTTC	.	TRBD1	TRBJ2-5	TRBV5-1